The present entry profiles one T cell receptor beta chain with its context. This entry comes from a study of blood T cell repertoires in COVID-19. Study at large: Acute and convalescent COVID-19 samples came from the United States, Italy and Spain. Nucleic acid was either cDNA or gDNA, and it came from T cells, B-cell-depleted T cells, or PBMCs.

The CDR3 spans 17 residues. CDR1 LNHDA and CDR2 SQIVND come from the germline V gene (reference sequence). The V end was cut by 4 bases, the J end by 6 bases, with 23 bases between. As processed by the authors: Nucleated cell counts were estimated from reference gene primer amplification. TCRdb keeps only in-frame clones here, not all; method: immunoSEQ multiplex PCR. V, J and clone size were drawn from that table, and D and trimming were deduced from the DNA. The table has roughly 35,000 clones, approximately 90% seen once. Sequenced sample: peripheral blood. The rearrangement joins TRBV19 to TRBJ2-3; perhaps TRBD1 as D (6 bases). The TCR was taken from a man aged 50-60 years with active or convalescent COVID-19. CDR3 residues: CASSRAWGQGTSDTQYF. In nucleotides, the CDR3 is TGTGCCAGTAGTAGAGCGTGGGGGCAGGGCACAAGTGATACGCAGTATTTT.